Described below is a single T cell receptor (beta chain) sequence and its context. This table comes from immunoSEQ multiplex PCR, and its TCRdb copy is limited to in-frame clones, with some not included. The repertoire has 70,000 to 90,000 clones, about 84% of them found once; the top ten carry 8% to 10%. The source of the sample is a study of T cell responses to AZD1222 COVID-19 vaccine. This CDR3 region has 16 residues. Germline CDR1 MNHEY, CDR2 SMNVEV (reference sequence). Trimming took off 6 bases at V and 3 bases at J, with 17 bases between the two ends. The V gene is TRBV27, the J gene TRBJ1-4; tentatively, D is TRBD1 (5 bases). The origin of this receptor is an adult in good health. Sample: peripheral blood, taken on day 0 of AZD1222 vaccination. The CDR3 sequence: CASRLRGGVANEKLFF. In DNA, the CDR3 is TGTGCCAGCAGGCTACGTGGGGGGGTTGCTAATGAAAAACTGTTTTTT.